These 30 T cell receptor beta chains came from one sample sequenced in a study of cytomegalovirus exposure and HLA in healthy donors (dated by TCRdb to about 2017). Library generation was performed with the immunoSEQ multiplex PCR assay. Imported from immuneACCESS, the table was reduced by TCRdb to in-frame sequences with V and J called. These copies leave out some clones; in studies compared against another copy, an unresolved V gene accounts for under half, and the cause of the remainder is not known. This sample comprises under 250,000 clones, 75% to 90% of them detected only once. The biggest ten clones account for roughly 6% of the sample. Sequencing was carried out using PBMCs. The receptors originated from a young woman in good health and CMV-seronegative.

Turning to this clone: Other nucleotide sequences in the sample specify the same CDR3. The V and J genes are TRBV18 and TRBJ1-2, with TRBD1 identical over 7 bases. The CDR3 has 14 residues. In germline, CDR1 is KGHSH, CDR2 LQKENI. The trim removed 4 bases at V and 1 base at J, leaving 3 bases unmatched. For the CDR3, the DNA is TGTGCCAGCTCACAGTCAGGGGGTAACTATGGCTACACCTTC. Translation gives CASSQSGGNYGYTF.

This sequence joins TRBV19 and TRBJ2-3, with D unresolved. Germline V gene lookup returns CDR1 LNHDA and CDR2 SQIVND (reference sequence). The CDR3 runs 12 residues. V was shortened by 5 bases and J by 4 bases, with 7 bases between the two germline ends. CDR3 region: CASSPSPDTQYF. The CDR3, as DNA: TGTGCCAGTAGTCCCAGTCCAGATACGCAGTATTTT.

The rearrangement uses TRBV28 and TRBJ2-5; 12 bases map to TRBD2. The CDR3 is made up of 17 amino acids. V dropped 6 bases and J dropped 5; count of bases not matched to a gene: 13. Germline CDR1 MDHEN, CDR2 SYDVKM. DNA of the CDR3: TGTGCCAGCAGCCTAAGAATCCTAGCGGGAGGGACGGAGACCCAGTACTTC. This sequence encodes CASSLRILAGGTETQYF.

This rearrangement joins TRBV6-1 to TRBJ2-2; 7 nucleotides match TRBD2. J lost 7 bases, V lost 1 base, and 6 bases had no gene match. CDR1 is MNHNS, CDR2 SASEGT, per germline. This CDR3 has 15 residues. CDR3 in amino acids: CASSEVSSGGGELFF. The CDR3, as DNA: TGTGCCAGCAGTGAAGTTTCTAGCGGTGGCGGGGAGCTGTTTTTT.

The V and J genes are TRBV5-1 and TRBJ2-2; no clear D. The CDR3 sequence is 15 residues long. Germline V lookup: CDR1 SGHRS, CDR2 YFSETQ. Trimming cost V 4 bases and J 5 bases, with 15 bases left between them. The CDR3 sequence: CASSPRTPGTGELFF. CDR3 nucleotide sequence: TGCGCCAGCAGCCCCCGTACCCCTGGGACCGGGGAGCTGTTTTTT.

CDR3 DNA: TGTGCCAGCAGCGTAGATCCCGCCGGTGAGCAGTTCTTC. Encoded protein: CASSVDPAGEQFF. V usage is TRBV9 and J usage is TRBJ2-1, with no clear D. This CDR3 is built from 13 residues. Germline V gives CDR1 SGDLS, CDR2 YYNGEE. V lost 0 bases to trimming and J lost 9 bases, with 10 bases between them.

This chain uses TRBV27 with TRBJ1-2; 7 bases match TRBD1. The CDR3 sequence is 17 residues long. Germline V CDR1 and CDR2: MNHEY, SMNVEV (reference sequence). The V segment lost 5 bases and the J segment 5 bases; nucleotides outside the gene matches: 17. The CDR3 protein is CASSPRQGSVNGYGYTF. The CDR3 nucleotides are TGTGCCAGCAGTCCAAGACAGGGATCAGTGAATGGGTATGGCTACACCTTC.

This clone was seen more than once but under ten times. J is TRBJ1-2 and V is TRBV6-5; TRBD1 matches 10 bases. The CDR3 covers 13 residues. The germline V gene encodes CDR1 MNHEY and CDR2 SVGAGI. V lost 8 bases and J lost 7; bases outside the gene matches: 7. CDR3 loop: CASLRTGGGGYTF. The CDR3 nucleotides are TGTGCCAGCCTGAGGACAGGGGGTGGTGGCTACACCTTC.

This CDR3 is CASIPIPDDNSPLHF. CDR3 coding DNA: TGTGCCAGCATCCCAATTCCTGACGATAATTCACCCCTCCACTTT. The gene calls are TRBV27 and TRBJ1-6; D not certain. The CDR3 has 15 amino acids. Trimming took 7 bases from V and 5 from J, leaving 15 bases between them. CDR1 MNHEY and CDR2 SMNVEV come from the germline V gene (reference sequence).

This clone turned up a few times. The chain joins TRBV7-8 to TRBJ2-1; the D gene is possibly TRBD1 (5 bases). The CDR3 extends over 14 amino acids. Trimming removed 0 bases at V and 8 bases at J, with 11 bases between. Germline V CDR1 and CDR2: SGHVS, FQNEAQ. The CDR3 loop reads CASSLAGSGYEQFF. The CDR3 DNA follows: TGTGCCAGCAGCTTAGCGGGATCAGGGTATGAGCAGTTCTTC.

V is TRBV7-9 and J is TRBJ1-2, with a tentative D call TRBD1 (6 bases). The germline gives CDR1 SEHNR, CDR2 FQNEAQ (reference sequence). V shed 5 bases and J shed 4 bases, with 20 bases lying between them. This CDR3 comprises 16 residues. The CDR3 loop reads CASSPPLLGTIYGYTF. The CDR3 region has the DNA TGTGCCAGCAGCCCCCCTCTTCTGGGGACAATCTATGGCTACACCTTC.

CDR3 loop: CARLAGGLYNEQFF. The CDR3 DNA sequence: TGTGCCAGACTAGCGGGGGGTCTCTACAATGAGCAGTTCTTC. V and J are TRBV2 and TRBJ2-1, with TRBD2 matching 12 bases. The CDR3 covers 14 residues. From germline, CDR1 is SNHLY and CDR2 FYNNEI. Trimming at V came to 9 bases and at J to 3 bases, leaving 3 bases not matched to a gene.

Concerning this clone itself: This CDR3 is also generated by other DNA sequences in the sample. This chain uses TRBV5-1 with TRBJ1-2; D is unclear. CDR1 is SGHRS and CDR2 is YFSETQ in the germline V gene. V was clipped by 2 bases and J by 7 bases, with 9 bases between them. The CDR3 has 12 residues. This chain's CDR3 is CASSLSGAGYTF. The CDR3 DNA follows: TGCGCCAGCAGCTTATCGGGAGCTGGCTACACCTTC.

V is TRBV9 and J is TRBJ1-2; D is ambiguous. Trimming shortened V by 0 bases and J by 4 bases, and 13 bases separated the two germline ends. Germline V gene lookup returns CDR1 SGDLS and CDR2 YYNGEE. The CDR3 sequence is 15 residues long. CDR3 loop: CASSVGESHGYGYTF. CDR3 coding DNA: TGTGCCAGCAGCGTAGGAGAGAGTCACGGCTATGGCTACACCTTC.

This rearrangement joins TRBV7-3 to TRBJ2-5; D is possibly TRBD1 (5 bases). Trimming removed 5 bases at V and 5 bases at J, with 9 bases between. CDR3 length equals 12 residues. Germline CDR1 is SGHTA and CDR2 is FQGTGA. CDR3 coding DNA: TGTGCCAGCAGCCGACCAGGGGAGACCCAGTACTTC. Translating it yields CASSRPGETQYF.

V gene TRBV29-1 combines with J gene TRBJ1-1; D gene uncertain. From germline, CDR1 is SQVTM and CDR2 ANQGSEA. V was cut by 2 bases and J by 0 bases, with 10 bases left in between. The CDR3 totals 14 residues. The CDR3 loop is CSVEKGSLNTEAFF. In nucleotides, the CDR3 is TGCAGCGTTGAAAAGGGCAGCCTGAACACTGAAGCTTTCTTT.

This sequence joins TRBV7-2 and TRBJ1-2; D not resolved. Germline-derived CDR1 and CDR2 are SGHTA and FQGNSA. V dropped 5 bases and J dropped 6 bases, with 22 bases sitting between them. This CDR3 spans 16 amino acids. CDR3 sequence reads: CASSRNQEPLLNGYTF. The CDR3 DNA sequence: TGTGCCAGCAGCCGGAACCAGGAACCTCTACTAAATGGCTACACCTTC.

In this sample, this clone turned up a few times. J is TRBJ2-1 and V is TRBV28; D may be TRBD2 (6 bases). The V and J ends lost 8 bases and 3 bases respectively, with 17 bases between them. Looked up from germline, CDR1 is MDHEN and CDR2 is SYDVKM. This CDR3 is built from 15 residues. The CDR3 loop is CASATGGTRYNEQFF. The CDR3, as DNA: TGTGCCAGCGCAACCGGGGGAACCCGCTACAATGAGCAGTTCTTC. Supplemented by reference TRBV28 and TRBJ2-1, the full variable domain reads DVKVTQSSRYLVKRTGEKVFLECVQDMDHENMFWYRQDPGLGLRLIYFSYDVKMKEKGDIPEGYSVSREKKERFSLILESASTNQTSMYLCASATGGTRYNEQFFGPGTRLTVL.

This chain connects TRBV10-3 to TRBJ2-1, with unresolved D. Trimming stripped 3 bases from V and 3 bases from J, with 6 bases between. The germline V gene has CDR1 ENHRY and CDR2 SYGVKD. The CDR3 runs to 13 residues. CDR3: CAISELGYNEQFF. As DNA, the CDR3 is TGTGCCATCAGTGAACTTGGCTACAATGAGCAGTTCTTC.

J is TRBJ2-5 and V is TRBV11-2, with 7 bases fitting TRBD1. This CDR3 has 15 amino acids. Trimming at V came to 1 base and at J to 5 bases, leaving 7 bases not matched to a gene. Germline V gene data show CDR1 as SGHAT and CDR2 as FQNNGV. CDR3 bases: TGTGCCAGCAGCTTAGGAGGGGGCGAGTTGGAGACCCAGTACTTC. Its translation: CASSLGGGELETQYF.

This rearrangement joins TRBV30 to TRBJ2-3, with a weak D call TRBD2 (7 bases). Trimming pared 1 base from V and 5 bases from J, leaving 22 bases between. This CDR3 has 17 residues. Germline CDR1 is GTSNPN and CDR2 is SVGIG (reference sequence). The CDR3 sequence is CAWSGGTGGRRIDTQYF. The CDR3, as DNA: TGTGCCTGGAGTGGGGGAACCGGGGGGCGCAGGATAGATACGCAGTATTTT.

This chain connects TRBV30 to TRBJ2-1; D tentatively fits TRBD1 or TRBD2 (6 bases each). V was shortened by 2 bases and J by 3 bases, with 14 bases between the two germline ends. CDR1 and CDR2 from the germline V gene are GTSNPN and SVGIG (reference sequence). This CDR3 region has 15 residues. CDR3 sequence: CAWSLVGGRYNEQFF. The CDR3 nucleotides are TGTGCCTGGAGTCTGGTGGGGGGCCGCTACAATGAGCAGTTCTTC.

The chain is built from TRBV18 and TRBJ2-2; D is possibly TRBD1 (5 bases). The germline V gene has CDR1 KGHSH and CDR2 LQKENI. Trimming pared 3 bases from V and 15 bases from J, leaving 29 bases between. This CDR3 has 17 amino acids. CDR3 sequence (DNA): TGTGCCAGCTCACCGTCTAAGGTTGGCCAGACGGCCAGGGCGGTGTTTTTT. This translates into CASSPSKVGQTARAVFF.

The rearrangement links TRBV10-2 to TRBJ2-1; TRBD1 might be the D (6 bases). The germline V and J ends were trimmed by 3 bases and 10 bases, with 16 bases remaining between them. CDR1 WSHSY and CDR2 SAAADI come from the germline V gene. This CDR3 spans 14 amino acids. CDR3 in amino acids: CASSETSDRPEQFF. The CDR3 DNA is TGCGCCAGCAGTGAAACCTCGGACAGACCAGAGCAGTTCTTC.

As to this clone: The same CDR3 also results from other DNA sequences found in this sample. V gene TRBV27 combines with J gene TRBJ2-1, with D uncertain. In germline, CDR1 is MNHEY, CDR2 SMNVEV (reference sequence). CDR3 size: 15 residues. With 7 bases removed from V and 0 bases from J, the gap between germline ends came to 13 bases. As DNA, the CDR3 is TGTGCCAGCACCTCTGGGCGGAGCTCCTACAATGAGCAGTTCTTC. This codes for CASTSGRSSYNEQFF.

The J gene is TRBJ1-1, the V gene TRBV5-1, with 8 bases lining up with TRBD1. The V gene's germline CDR1 is SGHRS and CDR2 YFSETQ. The V gene end was trimmed by 2 bases and the J gene end by 3 bases; junction bases not matched to a gene: 3. This CDR3 spans 14 amino acids. The CDR3 nucleotides are TGCGCCAGCAGCTTCCAGGGGGCTGACACTGAAGCTTTCTTT. This gives the protein CASSFQGADTEAFF.

The J gene is TRBJ2-7, the V gene TRBV7-6; D is tentatively TRBD1 or TRBD2 (5 bases each). Trimming shortened V by 1 base and J by 9 bases, and 19 bases separated the two germline ends. The germline CDR1 and CDR2 sequences are SGHVS and FNYEAQ. The CDR3 is made up of 15 amino acids. DNA of the CDR3: TGTGCCAGCAGCTTAGAACTAGAGGACACCCCTAGGCAGTACTTC. This translates into CASSLELEDTPRQYF.

V is TRBV6-5 and J is TRBJ2-7; 13 bases fit TRBD2. Germline values: CDR1 MNHEY, CDR2 SVGAGI. Trimming took 7 bases from V and 2 from J; bases not matched to a gene: 2. The CDR3 consists of 14 residues. CDR3 sequence (DNA): TGTGCCAGCAAACTAGCGGGAGGGCCCTACGAGCAGTACTTC. Translation gives CASKLAGGPYEQYF.

The CDR3 here is CASRPQGGSYNEQFF. CDR3 nucleotides: TGTGCCAGCAGGCCACAGGGGGGCTCCTACAATGAGCAGTTCTTC. The chain carries TRBV27 and TRBJ2-1, with 8 bases lining up with TRBD1. J was trimmed by 0 bases and V by 6 bases; bases with no gene match: 4. Looked up from germline, CDR1 is MNHEY and CDR2 is SMNVEV (reference sequence). The CDR3 covers 15 residues.

This clone was seen a handful of times. The chain couples TRBV6-5 to TRBJ2-2, with D uncertain. The germline V gene encodes CDR1 MNHEY and CDR2 SVGAGI. The CDR3 covers 13 residues. Trimming shortened V by 2 bases and J by 7 bases, and 8 bases separated the two germline ends. Here the CDR3 reads CASSYELGGELFF. CDR3 nucleotide sequence: TGTGCCAGCAGTTACGAGCTGGGCGGGGAGCTGTTTTTT.